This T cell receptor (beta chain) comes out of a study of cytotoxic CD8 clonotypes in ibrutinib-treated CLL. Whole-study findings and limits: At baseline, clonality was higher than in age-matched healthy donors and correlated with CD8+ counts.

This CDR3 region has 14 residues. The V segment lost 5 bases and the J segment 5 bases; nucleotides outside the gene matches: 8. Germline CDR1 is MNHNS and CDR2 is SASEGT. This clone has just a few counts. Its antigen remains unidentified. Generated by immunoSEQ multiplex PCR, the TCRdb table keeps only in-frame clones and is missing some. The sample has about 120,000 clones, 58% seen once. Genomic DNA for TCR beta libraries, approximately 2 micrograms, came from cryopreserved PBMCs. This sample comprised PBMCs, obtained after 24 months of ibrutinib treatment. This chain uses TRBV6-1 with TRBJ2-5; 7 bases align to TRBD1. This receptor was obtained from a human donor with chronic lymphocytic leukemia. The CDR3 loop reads CASSRDRVGETQYF. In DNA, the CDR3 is TGTGCCAGCAGTCGAGACAGGGTGGGGGAGACCCAGTACTTC.